The T cell receptor (beta chain) under discussion was sequenced for a study of T cell repertoires in cytomegalovirus infection (dated by TCRdb to about 2019). Context from the whole study: Donor HLA type was relevant to the analysis, as public TCR beta signatures indicated carriage of CMV infection together with the matching HLA type. General study outcomes and caveats: The ex vivo response was dominated by HLA-C-restricted CMV-specific TCR beta clonotypes, which also provided the single most frequent clonotype in two of eight donors. Cumulative frequency of public TCR beta family members discriminated carriers of CMV infection plus the relevant HLA type in this cohort and an independent approximately 350-donor cohort.

With regard to this clonotype: Its specific antigen is unknown. No clone much larger than this one lies a single base away; base qualities are absent.

The germline V gene supplies CDR1 KGHDR and CDR2 SFDVKD. Taken from cysteine to phenylalanine, the CDR3 has 17 residues. The DNA shown is the 51-base CDR3, in frame from base 1. From V the trimming removes 2 bases and from J it removes 2 bases, while the gene matches leave 7 bases of the junction unaccounted for. The instrument given in TCRdb is Illumina HiSeq 1500. In-frame beta chains were kept once TCRdb had trimmed the public reads at Q25 with fastp and called clones with MiXCR. A single entry per CDR3 protein holds the most common genes and DNA from its merged rows. The sample table shows approximately 550,000 distinct CDR3 sequences, and approximately 16% are seen once. Clones ranked in the top ten supply around 25% of the sample.

Sequences were obtained from CD8+ T cells from PBMCs. The chain uses TRBV24-1 and TRBJ2-3; 9 central nucleotides agree with TRBD1. The receptor was isolated from a human donor in good health (CMV status not recorded). Some clones in this sample may be carry-over from other donors' samples. The CDR3 region has the sequence CATSDSAGQGNTDTQYF. The nucleotides read TGTGCCACCAGTGATTCAGCGGGACAGGGAAACACAGATACGCAGTATTTT.